The 19 T cell receptor beta chains below were found in one sample sequenced in a study of blood T cell repertoires in COVID-19. TCRdb's copy holds only in-frame clones and misses some; the assay was immunoSEQ multiplex PCR. Of about 82,000 clones in the sample, around 82% were seen once. Sequences were obtained from peripheral blood. Receptor source: a man between 60 and 75 years old with COVID-19, enrolled during active disease.

This clone was counted only a few times. Here the CDR3 reads CASSQGGRTYEQYF. CDR3 coding DNA: TGTGCCAGCAGCCAAGGGGGGCGGACTTACGAGCAGTACTTC. The V call is TRBV3-1 (or the pseudogene TRBV3-2), the J call TRBJ2-7; D may be TRBD1 (6 bases). Trimming took 1 base from V and 4 from J, leaving 11 bases between them. There are 14 residues in the CDR3. CDR1 LGHDT and CDR2 YNNKEL come from the germline V gene (reference sequence).

This clone was observed a handful of times. The V gene is TRBV4-1, the J gene TRBJ2-3, with TRBD2 identical over 8 bases. Trimming removed 1 base from V and 3 bases from J; junction bases left unmatched: 6. The CDR3 runs to 16 residues. Germline CDR1 is MGHRA and CDR2 is YSYEKL. The CDR3: CASSQAISGKTDTQYF. Written as DNA, the CDR3 is TGCGCCAGCAGCCAAGCGATTAGCGGGAAGACAGATACGCAGTATTTT.

The rearrangement links TRBV6-4 to TRBJ2-7; tentative D call: TRBD2 (6 bases). The CDR3 length is 14 residues. Germline V CDR1 and CDR2: MRHNA, SNTAGT. Trimming pared 7 bases from V and 3 bases from J, leaving 16 bases between. The CDR3 reads CASKFLGGSYEQYF. The CDR3 bases are TGTGCCAGCAAATTCCTGGGGGGAAGCTACGAGCAGTACTTC.

This clone appeared once. The chain uses TRBV5-1 and TRBJ2-2; weak D call: TRBD2 (6 bases). Trimming pared 6 bases from V and 1 base from J, leaving 16 bases between. CDR3 length: 16 amino acids. Germline CDR1 is SGHRS and CDR2 is YFSETQ. This CDR3 is CASTVVAGRNTGELFF. CDR3 bases: TGCGCCAGCACCGTGGTGGCGGGAAGGAACACCGGGGAGCTGTTTTTT.

On this clone: The same CDR3 is also encoded by other DNA sequences in this sample. This rearrangement joins TRBV5-4 to TRBJ2-5; a weak D match, TRBD1 (6 bases). Trimming removed 1 base from V and 5 bases from J, with 6 bases in between. The CDR3 has 12 residues. Germline V gene data show CDR1 as SGHNT and CDR2 as YYREEE (reference sequence). The CDR3: CASSLTGETQYF. The DNA of the CDR3 is TGTGCCAGCAGCTTGACAGGGGAGACCCAGTACTTC.

The gene calls are TRBV7-9 and TRBJ2-1, with 9 bases fitting TRBD2. The CDR3 has 15 residues. CDR1 and CDR2 (germline): SEHNR, FQNEAQ (reference sequence). Trimming removed 2 bases from V and 7 bases from J; junction bases left unmatched: 6. This CDR3 reads CASSLWGTSGNEQFF. The CDR3 bases are TGTGCCAGCAGCTTATGGGGAACTAGCGGGAATGAGCAGTTCTTC.

The rearrangement uses TRBV5-1 and TRBJ2-1; D is undetermined. CDR1 SGHRS and CDR2 YFSETQ come from the germline V gene. The CDR3 length is 14 residues. Trimming stripped 2 bases from V and 7 bases from J, with 13 bases between. The CDR3 sequence: CASSLSQSGNEQFF. CDR3 nucleotides: TGCGCCAGCAGCTTATCACAGAGTGGTAATGAGCAGTTCTTC.

The chain uses TRBV11-2 and TRBJ1-6, with D perhaps matching TRBD1 (6 bases). V was pared by 6 bases and J by 10 bases, with 16 bases between. Per the germline V gene, CDR1 is SGHAT and CDR2 is FQNNGV. The CDR3 is 14 residues long. CDR3 bases: TGTGCCAGCAGTAACGACAGGAAAGGATCACCCCTCCACTTT. This encodes CASSNDRKGSPLHF.

This clone has just a few counts. V gene TRBV5-8 combines with J gene TRBJ1-5; D may be TRBD1 (5 bases). Germline CDR1 SGHTS, CDR2 YDEGEE. V shed 0 bases and J shed 2 bases, with 12 bases lying between them. This CDR3 is built from 16 residues. In DNA form, the CDR3 reads TGTGCCAGCAGCTTGGAAGGGGTAGGGGGCAATCAGCCCCAGCATTTT. Translation gives CASSLEGVGGNQPQHF.

The J gene is TRBJ1-5, the V gene TRBV7-2; perhaps TRBD1 as D (6 bases). Germline CDR1 is SGHTA and CDR2 is FQGNSA. The V gene lost 5 bases and the J gene lost 0 bases, with 11 bases spanning the gap. This CDR3 spans 15 amino acids. The CDR3 loop reads CASSLQGNSNQPQHF. In DNA form, the CDR3 reads TGTGCCAGCAGCCTACAGGGAAATAGCAATCAGCCCCAGCATTTT.

This clone has only a few counts. This chain joins TRBV5-1 and TRBJ2-1, with D perhaps matching TRBD2 (6 bases). Germline CDR1 SGHRS, CDR2 YFSETQ. Trimming stripped 0 bases from V and 7 bases from J, with 11 bases between. The CDR3 covers 14 residues. CDR3 protein: CASSLVPSANEQFF. For the CDR3, the DNA is TGCGCCAGCAGCTTGGTCCCTAGCGCGAATGAGCAGTTCTTC.

The V call is TRBV11-2, the J call TRBJ2-7, with 10 bases fitting TRBD2. V gave up 6 bases and J gave up 4 bases; unmatched junction bases: 9. The CDR3 is made up of 15 amino acids. From germline, CDR1 is SGHAT and CDR2 FQNNGV. CDR3: CASRELPSGSYEQYF. The DNA for the CDR3 is TGTGCCAGCAGAGAACTCCCTAGCGGGAGTTACGAGCAGTACTTC.

This clone was recorded once. This rearrangement joins TRBV10-3 to TRBJ1-6, with D maybe TRBD1 (5 bases). The CDR3 runs to 13 residues. The V end was cut by 3 bases, the J end by 9 bases, with 9 bases between. Per germline, CDR1 ENHRY and CDR2 SYGVKD. CDR3 sequence reads: CAISDRQGSPLHF. CDR3 DNA: TGTGCCATCAGTGATCGCCAGGGTTCACCCCTCCACTTT.

The chain joins TRBV9 to TRBJ1-1; 9 nucleotides agree with TRBD1. V dropped 4 bases and J dropped 5; count of bases not matched to a gene: 6. The CDR3 spans 14 residues. From germline, CDR1 is SGDLS and CDR2 YYNGEE. CDR3 nucleotides: TGTGCCAGCAGCCCACAGGGACAGGGTACTGAAGCTTTCTTT. This gives the protein CASSPQGQGTEAFF.

The chain has TRBV19 and TRBJ1-5, with 11 nucleotides matching TRBD1. Trimming at V came to 8 bases and at J to 1 base, leaving 4 bases not matched to a gene. The CDR3 consists of 15 residues. From germline, CDR1 is LNHDA and CDR2 SQIVND (reference sequence). The CDR3 DNA reads TGTGCCAGTCTCGGGACAGGGGGGAGCAATCAGCCCCAGCATTTT. This gives the protein CASLGTGGSNQPQHF.

The chain has TRBV2 and TRBJ2-7; 7 bases match TRBD1. Germline trimming cut 8 bases from V and 4 bases from J; bases unmatched to any gene: 5. Germline V gene sequence: CDR1 SNHLY, CDR2 FYNNEI. This CDR3 is built from 12 residues. Here the CDR3 reads CASDRAEYEQYF. DNA for the CDR3: TGTGCCAGCGACAGGGCTGAGTACGAGCAGTACTTC.

This chain joins TRBV19 and TRBJ2-2; 7 nucleotides match TRBD1. The CDR3 has 16 amino acids. The V gene's germline CDR1 is LNHDA and CDR2 SQIVND (reference sequence). The J segment lost 1 base and the V segment lost 10 bases, leaving 12 bases of the junction unmatched. The CDR3 bases are TGTGCCACCCTACCCCCGGGACAGAGGAACACCGGGGAGCTGTTTTTT. Amino acids: CATLPPGQRNTGELFF.

The chain uses TRBV21-1 and TRBJ1-1. TRBV21-1 corresponds to a pseudogene. The CDR3 runs 15 residues. CDR3 nucleotides: TGTGCCAGCAGCAAGCGTATTAGGCGGGAAGTAGAAGCTTTCTTT. Protein sequence: CASSKRIRREVEAFF.

The chain recombines TRBV6-5 with TRBJ1-5, with 8 nucleotides matching TRBD1. Germline V lookup: CDR1 MNHEY, CDR2 SVGAGI. The CDR3 extends over 15 amino acids. V lost 6 bases, J lost 2 bases, and 6 bases stayed unmatched. The CDR3 reads CASSQTGEGNQPQHF. The CDR3 region has the DNA TGTGCCAGCAGCCAGACAGGGGAAGGCAATCAGCCCCAGCATTTT.